This TCR beta chain originates from a study of cytomegalovirus exposure and HLA in healthy donors. CDR1 is MNHNS and CDR2 is SASEGT in the germline V gene. The ends were cut back, 3 bases at V and 4 bases at J, with 16 bases in the middle. This CDR3 spans 15 amino acids. Both 60 Vbeta primers and 13 Jbeta primers went into the PCR. Sequencing used immunoSEQ multiplex PCR; TCRdb keeps in-frame clones, though not all of them. The listing contains about 200,000 clones. This sequence joins TRBV6-1 and TRBJ2-7; perhaps TRBD1 as D (5 bases). This clonotype originated in a girl aged 2 to 9 in good health and CMV-seropositive. The specimen was PBMCs. Here the CDR3 reads CASSESQGVRYEQYF. CDR3 coding DNA: TGTGCCAGCAGTGAGAGTCAGGGTGTAAGGTACGAGCAGTACTTC.